These T cell receptor beta chains were read from a single sample in a study of neoadjuvant anti-PD-1 for oral cavity cancer. Produced via immunoSEQ multiplex PCR; TCRdb's table is partial and in-frame only. The sample lists about 61,000 clones, 65% to 80% seen once, with 2% to 3% in the top ten. Sample: PBMCs, taken before nivolumab (anti-PD-1) treatment. These receptors all stem from a person aged 35-80 years with oral cavity squamous cell carcinoma. CDR3s include the opening cysteine and the closing phenylalanine or tryptophan. The order of the fields is V gene, J gene, D gene, clone size, CDR3 protein, CDR3 DNA. The D gene is left open where the match is weak. Clone size appears in some rows only: once, few, many, or a class for an expanded clone.

TRBV6-5	TRBJ2-1	NA	NA	CASSKQAGANNEQFF	TGTGCCAGCAGTAAACAGGCCGGAGCGAACAATGAGCAGTTCTTC
TRBV6-1	TRBJ2-1	NA	NA	CASSPSVGNNEQFF	TGTGCCAGCAGCCCTTCGGTCGGTAACAATGAGCAGTTCTTC
TRBV28	TRBJ2-7	TRBD1	few	CASSPPGQGSYEQYF	TGTGCCAGCAGTCCGCCGGGACAGGGATCCTACGAGCAGTACTTC
TRBV5-8	TRBJ1-1	TRBD1	NA	CASSFRDRGTEAFF	TGTGCCAGCAGCTTCCGGGACAGAGGCACTGAAGCTTTCTTT
TRBV18	TRBJ2-5	NA	NA	CASSPGVQETQYF	TGTGCCAGCTCACCAGGCGTCCAAGAGACCCAGTACTTC
TRBV18	TRBJ2-7	NA	NA	CASSPQQGFSYEQYF	TGTGCCAGCTCACCACAACAGGGCTTTTCCTACGAGCAGTACTTC
TRBV10-1	TRBJ2-7	NA	NA	CASSESHEQYF	TGCGCCAGCAGTGAGTCCCACGAGCAGTACTTC
TRBV2	TRBJ2-3	NA	NA	CASSEGDTDTQYF	TGTGCCAGCAGTGAAGGGGACACAGATACGCAGTATTTT
TRBV4-1	TRBJ2-5	TRBD1	few	CASSQDRQGAQGETQYF	TGCGCCAGCAGCCAAGATCGCCAGGGGGCTCAAGGAGAGACCCAGTACTTC
TRBV7-2	TRBJ2-2	TRBD1	NA	CASSLGQGGTGELFF	TGTGCCAGCAGCTTAGGACAGGGTGGCACCGGGGAGCTGTTTTTT
TRBV6-1	TRBJ1-5	TRBD1	NA	CASSVRQGVGGQPQHF	TGTGCCAGCAGTGTTAGACAGGGAGTGGGAGGGCAGCCCCAGCATTTT
TRBV19	TRBJ2-1	NA	NA	CAIKALAGNNEQFF	TGTGCCATCAAGGCCCTAGCTGGCAACAATGAGCAGTTCTTC
TRBV6-6	TRBJ2-7	TRBD1	NA	CASSYPGQGQYEQYF	TGTGCCAGCAGTTACCCCGGACAGGGGCAATACGAGCAGTACTTC
TRBV5-6	TRBJ2-2	NA	once	CASSLLKTGELFF	TGTGCCAGCAGCTTGTTGAAAACCGGGGAGCTGTTTTTT
TRBV13	TRBJ2-1	NA	few	CASSLVLGVNEQFF	TGTGCCAGCAGCTTAGTATTAGGGGTCAATGAGCAGTTCTTC